This T cell receptor (beta chain) was captured in a study of blood T cell repertoires in COVID-19. On the study more broadly: Donors in the United States, Italy and Spain gave samples during acute or convalescent COVID-19. Sample material is recorded as cDNA or gDNA derived from T cells, B-cell-depleted T cells, or PBMCs.

Per the original data handling: Scientists estimated how many nucleated cells there were by amplifying reference gene primers. Clones were sequenced by immunoSEQ multiplex PCR, and TCRdb holds only the in-frame ones, with some missing. V and J calls and clone size follow that table, whereas D and trimming were derived from the DNA. Here the sample spans tens of thousands of clones, 70% to 85% being singletons. The CDR3 covers 16 residues. Looked up from germline, CDR1 is SGHNT and CDR2 is YYREEE (reference sequence). Trimming took off 1 base at V and 1 base at J, with 9 bases between the two ends. This clonotype originated in a woman between 50 and 59 years old with acute or convalescent COVID-19. This chain connects TRBV5-4 to TRBJ2-6, with D uncertain. Sequencing used peripheral blood. CDR3 coding DNA: TGTGCCAGCAGCTTGTTTAGTCCGTCTGGGGCCAACGTCCTGACTTTC. Encoded protein: CASSLFSPSGANVLTF.